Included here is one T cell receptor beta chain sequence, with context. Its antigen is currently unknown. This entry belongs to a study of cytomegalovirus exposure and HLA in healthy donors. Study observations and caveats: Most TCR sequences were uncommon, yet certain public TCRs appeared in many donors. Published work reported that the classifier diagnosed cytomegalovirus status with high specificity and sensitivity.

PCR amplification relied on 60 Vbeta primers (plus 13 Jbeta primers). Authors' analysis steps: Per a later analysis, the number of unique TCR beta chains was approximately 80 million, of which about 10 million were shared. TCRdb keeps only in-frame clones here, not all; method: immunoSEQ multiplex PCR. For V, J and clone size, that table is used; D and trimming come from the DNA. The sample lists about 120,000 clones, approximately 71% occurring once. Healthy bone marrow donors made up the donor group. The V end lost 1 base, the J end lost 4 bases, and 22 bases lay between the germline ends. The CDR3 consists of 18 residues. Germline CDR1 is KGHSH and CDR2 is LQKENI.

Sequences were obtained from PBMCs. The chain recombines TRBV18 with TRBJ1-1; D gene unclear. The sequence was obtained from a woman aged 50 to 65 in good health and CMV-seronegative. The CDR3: CASSPLFPGTETGTEAFF. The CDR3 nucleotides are TGTGCCAGCTCACCACTATTTCCGGGTACGGAAACGGGCACTGAAGCTTTCTTT.